The sequence of this TCR beta chain was determined in a study of T cells in Graves' hyperthyroidism and ophthalmopathy. RNA transcripts were the template for amplifying TCR beta CDR3 regions. RT-PCR in the first round (using the HTBI primer set) targeted the TCR CDR3. TCRdb reprocessed the multiplex PCR reads via MiXCR and lists one record per CDR3 protein. Of about 180,000 distinct CDR3 sequences in the sample, less than 10% were seen once. Trimming cost V 0 bases and J 5 bases, with 13 bases left between them. The CDR3 is 14 amino acids. Germline V lookup: CDR1 DFQATT, CDR2 SNEGSKA (reference sequence). This clonotype has a count of ten or more.

The source material was blood. The rearrangement joins TRBV20-1 to TRBJ2-5; perhaps D is TRBD1 or TRBD2 (5 bases each). The TCR sequence derives from a woman aged 18-29 years with Graves' hyperthyroidism that later progressed to Graves' ophthalmopathy. CDR3 DNA: TGCAGTGCTAGAGATTGGCGGTGGGGGGAGACCCAGTACTTC. Amino acids: CSARDWRWGETQYF.